This T cell receptor beta chain was obtained from a study of T cell responses to AZD1222 COVID-19 vaccine. The study, taken as a whole, reports: Repertoire sampling occurred only after the peak T cell response. Across spike, vaccine-associated CD4 TCRs were found, dominant at 160-218 and 743-854. Among the donors, most were white British and more were female, and clonal diversity was possibly underestimated.

V lost 5 bases and J 4 bases, leaving 14 bases between the germline ends. Germline CDR1 SQVTM, CDR2 ANQGSEA. The CDR3 is 13 amino acids. Sequencing was performed with immunoSEQ multiplex PCR; in TCRdb, only in-frame clones are kept and a portion is missing. The table includes approximately 120,000 clones, 70% to 90% detected once. A word on this clone: Its antigen is as yet unknown.

The rearrangement uses TRBV29-1 and TRBJ1-2, with a possible D match to TRBD1 (5 bases). This TCR derives from an adult in good health. The sample here was peripheral blood, taken on day 0 of MenACWY control vaccination. The CDR3 DNA reads as TGCAGCGTTAGAGGGGATCTGCCCTATGGCTACACCTTC. Translated: CSVRGDLPYGYTF.